The 3 T cell receptor beta chains in this list originate from one sample, sequenced in a study of OX40 agonist ivuxolimab in advanced cancers. The assay was immunoSEQ multiplex PCR, and TCRdb's table has in-frame clones only and misses some. The table records 45,000 to 60,000 clones, about nine tenths of them present only once. Specimen: CD4+ or CD8+ T cells sorted from blood, collected in a trial of the OX40 agonist ivuxolimab. These receptors all stem from an adult with an advanced solid tumor such as melanoma, head and neck, liver or kidney cancer.

This clone occurred once. The rearrangement uses TRBV7-2 and TRBJ2-3, with 7 bases identical to TRBD2. With V trimmed by 6 bases and J by 0 bases, 12 bases remained unmatched. The CDR3 runs 17 residues. Germline V gene sequence: CDR1 SGHTA, CDR2 FQGNSA. The CDR3 sequence: CASRRVAGSASTDTQYF. The CDR3 coding sequence is TGTGCCAGCAGAAGGGTAGCGGGCTCAGCTAGCACAGATACGCAGTATTTT.

The chain recombines TRBV6-1 with TRBJ1-1, with a tentative D call TRBD1 (6 bases). Trimming stripped 6 bases from V and 4 bases from J, with 12 bases between. The V gene's germline CDR1 is MNHNS and CDR2 SASEGT. This CDR3 has 13 amino acids. The DNA of the CDR3 is TGTGCCAGCAGCAACGGACAGCGCACTGAAGCTTTCTTT. Translated, it gives CASSNGQRTEAFF.

The rearrangement links TRBV4-1 to TRBJ2-2; 7 nucleotides agree with TRBD1. V trimming: 1 base; J trimming: 5 bases; junction bases outside the gene matches: 7. The CDR3 length is 16 residues. Germline V gene lookup returns CDR1 MGHRA and CDR2 YSYEKL. The CDR3 DNA reads TGCGCCAGCAGCCAAGGAGGGGGCGTTCGGACCGGGGAGCTGTTTTTT. This encodes CASSQGGGVRTGELFF.